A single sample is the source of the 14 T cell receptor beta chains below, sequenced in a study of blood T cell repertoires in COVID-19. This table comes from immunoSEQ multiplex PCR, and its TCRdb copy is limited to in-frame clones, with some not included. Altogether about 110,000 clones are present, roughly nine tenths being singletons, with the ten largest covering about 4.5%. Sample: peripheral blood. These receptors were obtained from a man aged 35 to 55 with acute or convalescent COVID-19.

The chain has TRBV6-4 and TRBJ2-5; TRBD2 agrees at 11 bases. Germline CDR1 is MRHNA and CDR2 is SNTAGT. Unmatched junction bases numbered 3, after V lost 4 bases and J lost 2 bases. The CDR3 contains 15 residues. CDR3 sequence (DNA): TGTGCCAGCAGTGGACTAGCGGGACCACAAGAGACCCAGTACTTC. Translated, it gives CASSGLAGPQETQYF.

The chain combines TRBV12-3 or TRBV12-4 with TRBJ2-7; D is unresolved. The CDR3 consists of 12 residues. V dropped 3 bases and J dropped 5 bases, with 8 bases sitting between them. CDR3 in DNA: TGTGCCAGCAGTTTGCGACTCAACGAGCAGTACTTC. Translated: CASSLRLNEQYF.

The CDR3 bases are TGTGCCAGCAGAGGTCAGGGTTACAATGAAAAACTGTTTTTT. This codes for CASRGQGYNEKLFF. The rearrangement links TRBV6-6 to TRBJ1-4; the D gene is possibly TRBD1 (5 bases). CDR1 and CDR2 from the germline V gene are MNHNY and SVGAGI (reference sequence). Trimming removed 6 bases at V and 5 bases at J, with 13 bases between. This CDR3 contains 14 residues.

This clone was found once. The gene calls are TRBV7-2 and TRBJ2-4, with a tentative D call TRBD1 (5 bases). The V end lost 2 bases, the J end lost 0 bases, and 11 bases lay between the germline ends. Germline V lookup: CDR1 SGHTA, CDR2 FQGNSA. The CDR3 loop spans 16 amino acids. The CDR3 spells CASSLIGAVAKNIQYF. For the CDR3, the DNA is TGTGCCAGCAGCTTAATTGGGGCTGTAGCCAAAAACATTCAGTACTTC.

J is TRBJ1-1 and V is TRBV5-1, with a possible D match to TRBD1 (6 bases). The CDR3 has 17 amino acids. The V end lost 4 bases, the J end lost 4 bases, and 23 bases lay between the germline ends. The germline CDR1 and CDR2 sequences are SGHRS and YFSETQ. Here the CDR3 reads CASSAGLRGQGGTEAFF. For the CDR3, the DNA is TGCGCCAGCAGCGCGGGTCTTAGGGGACAAGGCGGCACTGAAGCTTTCTTT. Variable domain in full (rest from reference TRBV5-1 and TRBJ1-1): KAGVTQTPRYLIKTRGQQVTLSCSPISGHRSVSWYQQTPGQGLQFLFEYFSETQRNKGNFPGRFSGRQFSNSRSEMNVSTLELGDSALYLCASSAGLRGQGGTEAFFGQGTRLTVV.

Written as DNA, the CDR3 is TGTGCCAGCCACACCGGCGGACTCAATGAGCAGTTCTTC. Protein: CASHTGGLNEQFF. This chain links TRBV7-9 with TRBJ2-1; TRBD2 might be the D (5 bases). Trimming took 8 bases from V and 6 from J, leaving 14 bases between them. The CDR3 length is 13 residues. Germline assignment: CDR1 SEHNR and CDR2 FQNEAQ (reference sequence). The full variable domain, in which reference TRBV7-9 and TRBJ2-1 provide the parts outside the CDR3, is DTGVSQNPRHKITKRGQNVTFRCDPISEHNRLYWYRQTLGQGPEFLTYFQNEAQLEKSRLLSDRFSAERPKGSFSTLEIQRTEQGDSAMYLCASHTGGLNEQFFGPGTRLTVL.

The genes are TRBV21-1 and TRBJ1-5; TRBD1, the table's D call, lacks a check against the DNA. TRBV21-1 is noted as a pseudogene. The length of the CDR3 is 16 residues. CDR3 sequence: CASSKLKDRDDQPQHF. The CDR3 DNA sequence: TGTGCCAGCAGCAAACTGAAGGACAGGGACGATCAGCCCCAGCATTTT.

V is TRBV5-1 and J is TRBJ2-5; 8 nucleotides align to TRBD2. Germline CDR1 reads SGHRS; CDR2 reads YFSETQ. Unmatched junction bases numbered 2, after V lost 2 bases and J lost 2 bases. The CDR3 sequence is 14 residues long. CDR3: CASSFTSGQETQYF. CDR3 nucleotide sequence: TGCGCCAGCAGCTTTACTAGCGGACAAGAGACCCAGTACTTC.

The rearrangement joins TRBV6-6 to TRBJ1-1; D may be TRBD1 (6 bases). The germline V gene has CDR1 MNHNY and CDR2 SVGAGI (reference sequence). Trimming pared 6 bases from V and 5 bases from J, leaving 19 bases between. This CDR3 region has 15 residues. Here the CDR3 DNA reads TGTGCCAGCAGAGATGTGGCAGGGGCGAAGACTGAAGCTTTCTTT. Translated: CASRDVAGAKTEAFF.

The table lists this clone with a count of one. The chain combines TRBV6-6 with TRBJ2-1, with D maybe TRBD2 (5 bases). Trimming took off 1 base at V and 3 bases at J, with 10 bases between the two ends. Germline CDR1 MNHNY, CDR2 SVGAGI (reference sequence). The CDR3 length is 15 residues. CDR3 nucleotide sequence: TGTGCCAGCAGTTACTATGTGAGCGGCTACAATGAGCAGTTCTTC. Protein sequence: CASSYYVSGYNEQFF.

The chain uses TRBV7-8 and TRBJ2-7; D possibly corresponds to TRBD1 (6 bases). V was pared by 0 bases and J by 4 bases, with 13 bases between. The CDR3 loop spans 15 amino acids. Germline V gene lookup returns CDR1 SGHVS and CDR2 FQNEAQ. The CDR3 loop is CASSLARNRVYEQYF. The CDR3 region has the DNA TGTGCCAGCAGCTTAGCGAGAAACAGGGTTTACGAGCAGTACTTC.

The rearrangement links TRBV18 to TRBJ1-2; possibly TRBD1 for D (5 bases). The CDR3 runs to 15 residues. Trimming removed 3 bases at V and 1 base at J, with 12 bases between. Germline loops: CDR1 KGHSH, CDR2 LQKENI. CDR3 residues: CASSPTRDSNYGYTF. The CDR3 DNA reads TGTGCCAGCTCACCTACCCGTGACAGTAACTATGGCTACACCTTC.

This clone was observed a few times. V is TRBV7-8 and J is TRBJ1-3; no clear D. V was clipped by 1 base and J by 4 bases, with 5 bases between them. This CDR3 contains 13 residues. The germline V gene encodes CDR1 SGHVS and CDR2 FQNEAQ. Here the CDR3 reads CASSLGAGNTIYF. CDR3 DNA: TGTGCCAGCAGCTTAGGTGCGGGAAACACCATATATTTT.

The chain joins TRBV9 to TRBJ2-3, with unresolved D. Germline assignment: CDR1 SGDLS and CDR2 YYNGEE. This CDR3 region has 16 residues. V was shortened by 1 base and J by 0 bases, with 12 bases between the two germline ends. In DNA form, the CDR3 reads TGTGCCAGCAGCGTAATCGGGTCTACTAGCACAGATACGCAGTATTTT. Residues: CASSVIGSTSTDTQYF.